Below, 32 T cell receptor beta chains from the same sample are listed, as sequenced in a study of blood T cell repertoires in COVID-19. The table came from immunoSEQ multiplex PCR; TCRdb's copy has only in-frame clones and leaves some out. The sample yields 200,000 to 300,000 clones, roughly 87% seen once. Sequencing was carried out using peripheral blood. The receptors shown here come from a woman aged 25-40 years with acute or convalescent COVID-19.

V usage is TRBV4-2 and J usage is TRBJ1-4, with 9 bases lining up with TRBD1. Germline CDR1 is LGHNA and CDR2 is YNFKEQ. This CDR3 spans 15 amino acids. V trimming: 1 base; J trimming: 8 bases; junction bases outside the gene matches: 5. The chain's CDR3 is CASSQGGTGSEKLFF. The CDR3 DNA reads as TGTGCCAGCAGCCAAGGAGGGACAGGGTCCGAAAAACTGTTTTTT.

The gene calls are TRBV7-2 and TRBJ2-5; TRBD2 agrees at 8 bases. Trimming took 5 bases from V and 1 from J; bases not matched to a gene: 6. The germline gives CDR1 SGHTA, CDR2 FQGNSA. The length of the CDR3 is 15 residues. The CDR3 nucleotides read TGTGCCAGCAGCCCAAAACTAGCGGTCCAAGAGACCCAGTACTTC. Its translation: CASSPKLAVQETQYF.

The rearrangement joins TRBV12-3 or TRBV12-4 to TRBJ1-2; D unclear. The CDR3 length is 10 residues. Deletions cut 4 bases from V and 5 bases from J, with 2 bases between. The CDR3 protein is CASSSYGYTF. In nucleotides, the CDR3 is TGTGCCAGCAGTTCTTATGGCTACACCTTC.

For the CDR3, the DNA is TGTGCCAGCAGCAACTTCGCGGGATCGGGGAATGAGCAGTTCTTC. As protein: CASSNFAGSGNEQFF. The rearrangement joins TRBV7-6 to TRBJ2-1, with D tentatively TRBD2 (6 bases). Trimming stripped 5 bases from V and 7 bases from J, with 18 bases between. CDR1 is SGHVS and CDR2 is FNYEAQ in the germline V gene. This CDR3 has 15 residues.

The V and J genes are TRBV7-2 and TRBJ2-3, with D perhaps matching TRBD2 (6 bases). CDR1 is SGHTA and CDR2 is FQGNSA in the germline V gene. V lost 1 base, J lost 2 bases, and 10 bases lay in between. The CDR3 covers 15 residues. CDR3 DNA sequence: TGTGCCAGCAGCTTAGGTAGCGGACTCACAGATACGCAGTATTTT. Its protein is CASSLGSGLTDTQYF.

The V call is TRBV9, the J call TRBJ2-5; 7 positions agree with TRBD2. Unmatched junction bases numbered 3, after V lost 3 bases and J lost 1 base. Per germline, CDR1 SGDLS and CDR2 YYNGEE. The CDR3 runs to 14 residues. CDR3 residues: CASSGTSFQETQYF. CDR3 in DNA: TGTGCCAGCAGCGGGACTAGTTTCCAAGAGACCCAGTACTTC.

The chain links TRBV6-6 to TRBJ1-4; D may be TRBD1 (6 bases). The length of the CDR3 is 14 residues. V lost 2 bases and J 8 bases, leaving 12 bases between the germline ends. Germline V CDR1 and CDR2: MNHNY, SVGAGI (reference sequence). This CDR3 is CASSYAQGGEKLFF. CDR3 nucleotides: TGTGCCAGCAGTTACGCACAGGGCGGGGAAAAACTGTTTTTT.

V usage is TRBV6-5 and J usage is TRBJ1-5; 7 bases line up with TRBD1. V was clipped by 6 bases and J by 4 bases; unmatched bases: 6. Germline-derived CDR1 and CDR2 are MNHEY and SVGAGI. The CDR3 consists of 14 residues. The chain's CDR3 is CASRESGGNQPQHF. The CDR3 DNA follows: TGTGCCAGCAGAGAGTCAGGGGGAAATCAGCCCCAGCATTTT.

This clone was picked up one time. The V gene is TRBV19, the J gene TRBJ1-5, with 7 bases identical to TRBD1. The ends lost 3 bases at V and 7 bases at J; junction bases unmatched: 9. The CDR3 is 15 residues long. Germline V gene data show CDR1 as LNHDA and CDR2 as SQIVND (reference sequence). The DNA of the CDR3 is TGTGCCAGTAGTATCCTACAGGGGAGTTTACAGCCCCAGCATTTT. Encoded protein: CASSILQGSLQPQHF.

V usage is TRBV5-1 and J usage is TRBJ1-6; tentatively, D is TRBD1 (5 bases). This CDR3 spans 16 amino acids. Germline V gene lookup returns CDR1 SGHRS and CDR2 YFSETQ. With 0 bases removed from V and 7 bases from J, the gap between germline ends came to 14 bases. This CDR3 reads CASSLEPGSLNSPLHF. In DNA form, the CDR3 reads TGCGCCAGCAGCTTGGAGCCAGGGTCCTTGAATTCACCCCTCCACTTT.

The chain links TRBV6-5 to TRBJ2-2; D is uncertain. Trimming pared 4 bases from V and 2 bases from J, leaving 11 bases between. Germline V gene sequence: CDR1 MNHEY, CDR2 SVGAGI. The CDR3 spans 15 residues. The CDR3 spells CASSSRVTNTGELFF. CDR3 bases: TGTGCCAGCAGTTCCCGGGTTACCAACACCGGGGAGCTGTTTTTT.

The chain uses TRBV4-1 and TRBJ1-2; D is uncertain. Germline V gene lookup returns CDR1 MGHRA and CDR2 YSYEKL. Trimming took 1 base from V and 0 from J, leaving 6 bases between them. The CDR3 consists of 14 residues. Here the CDR3 reads CASSQATPNYGYTF. The CDR3 bases are TGCGCCAGCAGCCAAGCGACACCTAACTATGGCTACACCTTC.

The chain carries TRBV10-3 and TRBJ2-2; 8 bases match TRBD1. V shed 6 bases and J 4 bases; nucleotides not matched to a gene: 7. CDR1 ENHRY and CDR2 SYGVKD come from the germline V gene. The CDR3 is 15 residues long. The CDR3 DNA is TGTGCCATCAGACCCGGGACAGGACGCACCGGGGAGCTGTTTTTT. This translates into CAIRPGTGRTGELFF.

V is TRBV6-5 and J is TRBJ1-1; D is uncertain. Trimming took off 6 bases at V and 6 bases at J, with 11 bases between the two ends. CDR3 length: 12 amino acids. Germline V gene lookup returns CDR1 MNHEY and CDR2 SVGAGI. CDR3 in amino acids: CASRPRTSEAFF. The CDR3 DNA sequence: TGTGCCAGCAGGCCAAGGACTTCTGAAGCTTTCTTT.

This clone was picked up a small number of times. The chain recombines TRBV7-2 with TRBJ2-2; the D is unclear. This CDR3 contains 12 residues. The germline V gene has CDR1 SGHTA and CDR2 FQGNSA. The V gene lost 5 bases and the J gene lost 1 base, with 2 bases spanning the gap. The CDR3 reads CASSLNTGELFF. CDR3 nucleotides: TGTGCCAGCAGCCTGAACACCGGGGAGCTGTTTTTT.

This clone was observed once. The rearrangement uses TRBV19 and TRBJ2-7, with 8 positions matching TRBD1. V lost 2 bases, J lost 4 bases, and 1 base stayed unmatched. Germline values: CDR1 LNHDA, CDR2 SQIVND (reference sequence). CDR3 length equals 13 residues. CDR3 coding DNA: TGTGCCAGTAGTATACAGGGGGCGTACGAGCAGTACTTC. Encoded protein: CASSIQGAYEQYF.

The rearrangement uses TRBV7-9 and TRBJ2-2; D may be TRBD2 (5 bases). V lost 2 bases and J 5 bases, leaving 15 bases between the germline ends. Looked up from germline, CDR1 is SEHNR and CDR2 is FQNEAQ (reference sequence). The CDR3 has 16 residues. CDR3 loop: CASSLTGRERTGELFF. The CDR3, as DNA: TGTGCCAGCAGCTTAACGGGAAGGGAAAGGACCGGGGAGCTGTTTTTT.

The chain links TRBV9 to TRBJ1-1; D is undetermined. Germline-derived CDR1 and CDR2 are SGDLS and YYNGEE. CDR3 size: 12 residues. The V gene lost 0 bases and the J gene lost 11 bases, with 11 bases spanning the gap. The CDR3 here is CASSVAGGRAFF. The CDR3 coding sequence is TGTGCCAGCAGCGTAGCGGGCGGGCGGGCTTTCTTT.

The J gene is TRBJ2-2, the V gene TRBV7-2; 14 bases agree with TRBD2. This CDR3 is 17 amino acids long. The ends lost 4 bases at V and 4 bases at J; junction bases unmatched: 5. Germline V gene lookup returns CDR1 SGHTA and CDR2 FQGNSA. The CDR3 reads CASSWGGLAGVTGELFF. The CDR3, as DNA: TGTGCCAGCAGCTGGGGGGGACTAGCGGGAGTCACCGGGGAGCTGTTTTTT.

The rearrangement links TRBV6-2 or TRBV6-3 to TRBJ2-1; 11 bases fit TRBD2. The germline gives CDR1 MNHEY, CDR2 SVGEGT. The CDR3 is made up of 17 amino acids. The trim removed 4 bases at V and 8 bases at J, leaving 13 bases unmatched. CDR3 sequence: CASSSPGSGRAVDEQFF. The CDR3 DNA reads TGTGCCAGCAGTTCCCCGGGTAGCGGGAGGGCCGTGGATGAGCAGTTCTTC.

The chain combines TRBV6-5 with TRBJ2-1; 8 bases align to TRBD2. The V gene's germline CDR1 is MNHEY and CDR2 SVGAGI. J lost 4 bases, V lost 4 bases, and 9 bases had no gene match. This CDR3 has 16 residues. The CDR3 reads CASSSPIAGRYNEQFF. The CDR3 region has the DNA TGTGCCAGCAGTTCACCTATAGCGGGAAGGTACAATGAGCAGTTCTTC.

The chain couples TRBV6-5 to TRBJ2-7; TRBD1 agrees at 7 bases. V was clipped by 7 bases and J by 5 bases; unmatched bases: 8. The CDR3 sequence is 13 residues long. Germline V lookup: CDR1 MNHEY, CDR2 SVGAGI. CDR3 amino acids: CASIDRARDEQYF. The CDR3 DNA follows: TGTGCCAGCATCGACAGGGCTCGCGACGAGCAGTACTTC.

The rearrangement links TRBV4-3 to TRBJ1-2, with no clear D. Trimming pared 0 bases from V and 0 bases from J, leaving 11 bases between. CDR3 length: 16 amino acids. Germline V lookup: CDR1 LGHNA, CDR2 YSLEER. The CDR3 sequence: CASSQDPRVSNYGYTF. CDR3 DNA sequence: TGCGCCAGCAGCCAAGATCCCCGAGTGTCTAACTATGGCTACACCTTC.

The J gene is TRBJ1-1, the V gene TRBV5-1; tentatively, D is TRBD1 (6 bases). Germline V gene data show CDR1 as SGHRS and CDR2 as YFSETQ. V lost 4 bases to trimming and J lost 1 base, with 14 bases between them. This CDR3 spans 15 amino acids. The CDR3 DNA reads as TGCGCCAGCAGCACCCGAGGACAGTGGAACACTGAAGCTTTCTTT. It is translated as CASSTRGQWNTEAFF.

The rearrangement uses TRBV9 and TRBJ1-6; a possible D gene is TRBD1 (6 bases). CDR3 length equals 16 residues. Germline V gene sequence: CDR1 SGDLS, CDR2 YYNGEE. The V and J ends lost 4 bases and 9 bases respectively, with 20 bases between them. This chain's CDR3 is CASSPQDRWSISPLHF. In nucleotides, the CDR3 is TGTGCCAGCAGCCCCCAAGACAGGTGGTCTATTTCACCCCTCCACTTT.

This chain connects TRBV19 to TRBJ2-1; 11 bases map to TRBD2. J gave up 7 bases and V 5 bases, and 4 bases lay outside the gene matches. The CDR3 loop spans 14 amino acids. In germline, CDR1 is LNHDA, CDR2 SQIVND (reference sequence). The chain's CDR3 is CASSPGLAVNEQFF. CDR3 nucleotides: TGTGCCAGTAGTCCGGGACTAGCGGTGAATGAGCAGTTCTTC.

The CDR3 protein is CASSPRTSGSLLYEQYF. CDR3 DNA: TGTGCCAGCAGTCCCCGGACTAGCGGGAGTCTCCTATACGAGCAGTACTTC. This chain joins TRBV7-2 and TRBJ2-7, with 13 bases aligning to TRBD2. Germline loops: CDR1 SGHTA, CDR2 FQGNSA. V lost 6 bases to trimming and J lost 4 bases; unmatched junction nucleotides: 12. The CDR3 has 17 residues.

In nucleotides, the CDR3 is TGTGCCTGGAGTCGGAGGGCCCAAGGCCCTGAAGCTTTCTTT. This gives the protein CAWSRRAQGPEAFF. The chain couples TRBV30 to TRBJ1-1; no definite D call. Trimming pared 2 bases from V and 6 bases from J, leaving 16 bases between. Per germline, CDR1 GTSNPN and CDR2 SVGIG (reference sequence). The CDR3 totals 14 residues.

The CDR3 reads CASSPTNTGGIADTQYF. CDR3 bases: TGTGCCAGCTCACCAACTAACACAGGGGGTATCGCAGATACGCAGTATTTT. This chain connects TRBV18 to TRBJ2-3; 8 positions agree with TRBD1. V dropped 2 bases and J dropped 4; count of bases not matched to a gene: 11. Germline values: CDR1 KGHSH, CDR2 LQKENI. The CDR3 consists of 17 residues.

The V and J genes are TRBV5-1 and TRBJ2-7; tentatively, D is TRBD1 (6 bases). Germline V lookup: CDR1 SGHRS, CDR2 YFSETQ. Trimming took 3 bases from V and 0 from J, leaving 10 bases between them. This CDR3 spans 14 amino acids. CDR3 residues: CASSSDRISYEQYF. CDR3 in DNA: TGCGCCAGCAGCTCTGACAGGATCTCCTACGAGCAGTACTTC.

The chain carries TRBV7-3 and TRBJ2-7, with TRBD1 identical over 10 bases. The CDR3 contains 14 residues. In germline, CDR1 is SGHTA, CDR2 FQGTGA. V was clipped by 4 bases and J by 5 bases; unmatched bases: 5. CDR3 sequence (DNA): TGTGCCAGCAGCTCGGGACAGGGGTTCGACGAGCAGTACTTC. Protein sequence: CASSSGQGFDEQYF.

The chain couples TRBV6-5 to TRBJ2-7; D uncertain. The CDR3 sequence is 12 residues long. CDR1 and CDR2 (germline): MNHEY, SVGAGI. Deletions cut 5 bases from V and 6 bases from J, with 11 bases between. The CDR3 here is CASSNPVGEQYF. In nucleotides, the CDR3 is TGTGCCAGCAGTAACCCGGTCGGCGAGCAGTACTTC.